Presented here are 3 T cell receptor beta chains from one specimen sequenced in a study of blood T cell repertoires in COVID-19. The protocol was immunoSEQ multiplex PCR, while the TCRdb copy is restricted to in-frame clones and leaves out a portion. The data hold approximately 28,000 clones, with 72% observed a single time. Sequenced: peripheral blood. These receptors all come from a boy aged 2 to 10 with active or convalescent COVID-19.

The chain has TRBV7-8 and TRBJ2-2; D gene unclear. The CDR3 covers 14 residues. CDR1 and CDR2 (germline): SGHVS, FQNEAQ. The ends were cut back, 5 bases at V and 1 base at J, with 8 bases in the middle. Here the CDR3 reads CASSRDWNTGELFF. In DNA, the CDR3 is TGTGCCAGCAGCCGAGACTGGAACACCGGGGAGCTGTTTTTT. Full variable domain (missing parts from reference TRBV7-8 and TRBJ2-2): GAGVSQSPRYKVAKRGQDVALRCDPISGHVSLFWYQQALGQGPEFLTYFQNEAQLDKSGLPSDRFFAERPEGSVSTLKIQRTQQEDSAVYLCASSRDWNTGELFFGEGSRLTVL.

The rearrangement joins TRBV7-9 to TRBJ2-7, with D maybe TRBD2 (6 bases). Deletions cut 5 bases from V and 0 bases from J, with 17 bases between. This CDR3 region has 16 residues. CDR1 is SEHNR and CDR2 is FQNEAQ in the germline V gene (reference sequence). The CDR3 nucleotides are TGTGCCAGCAGCACCCCATCGGGGGTGATCTCCTACGAGCAGTACTTC. It yields the protein CASSTPSGVISYEQYF.

The J gene is TRBJ1-2, the V gene TRBV3-1 (or the pseudogene TRBV3-2), with 11 nucleotides matching TRBD1. The CDR3 consists of 16 residues. The germline V gene has CDR1 LGHDT and CDR2 YNNKEL (reference sequence). V lost 1 base, J lost 2 bases, and 3 bases stayed unmatched. The CDR3 sequence: CASSQVGTGGNYGYTF. The CDR3 DNA reads TGTGCCAGCAGCCAAGTTGGGACAGGGGGAAACTATGGCTACACCTTC.